This passage covers 31 T cell receptor beta chains from one sample sequenced in a study of blood T cell repertoires in COVID-19. Assay used: immunoSEQ multiplex PCR; TCRdb lists only in-frame clones, some missing. The repertoire holds 95,000 to 100,000 clones, with 79% as singletons. The specimen was peripheral blood. These receptors were obtained from a woman aged 80 or older with active or convalescent COVID-19.

J is TRBJ1-1 and V is TRBV9, with 7 positions matching TRBD1. This CDR3 is built from 15 residues. Germline CDR1 and CDR2: SGDLS and YYNGEE. Losses at the gene ends were 0 bases for V and 3 bases for J; bases not matched to a gene: 5. The CDR3 here is CASSVGEGAYTEAFF. For the CDR3, the DNA is TGTGCCAGCAGCGTAGGTGAGGGGGCTTACACTGAAGCTTTCTTT.

This clone was seen only a few times. The chain is built from TRBV27 and TRBJ2-3; 12 nucleotides align to TRBD2. The CDR3 sequence is 20 residues long. Trimming cost V 0 bases and J 5 bases; bases outside gene matches: 15. Germline assignment: CDR1 MNHEY and CDR2 SMNVEV (reference sequence). The CDR3 DNA reads as TGTGCCAGCAGTTTATCGCCACCTCAACTAGCGGGAGGCTCCCTAGATACGCAGTATTTT. Translation: CASSLSPPQLAGGSLDTQYF.

The V call is TRBV6-1, the J call TRBJ1-5; D is possibly TRBD1 (6 bases). The V end lost 4 bases, the J end lost 2 bases, and 12 bases lay between the germline ends. The CDR3 is 15 residues long. CDR1 and CDR2 from the germline V gene are MNHNS and SASEGT. The DNA for the CDR3 is TGTGCCAGCAGTGTAGCGTCAGGGGGCAATCAGCCCCAGCATTTT. As protein: CASSVASGGNQPQHF.

This sequence joins TRBV18 and TRBJ1-5; the match to TRBD1 covers 7 bases. CDR1 is KGHSH, CDR2 LQKENI, per germline. The V gene end was trimmed by 6 bases and the J gene end by 2 bases; junction bases not matched to a gene: 4. The CDR3 spans 14 residues. The CDR3 sequence: CASSVDRGNQPQHF. As DNA, the CDR3 is TGTGCCAGCTCCGTCGACAGGGGCAATCAGCCCCAGCATTTT.

The gene calls are TRBV6-1 and TRBJ1-4; D is unclear. Trimming took off 2 bases at V and 5 bases at J, with 15 bases between the two ends. The CDR3 totals 16 residues. The V gene's germline CDR1 is MNHNS and CDR2 SASEGT. This CDR3 is CASSERFGFGNEKLFF. The CDR3 DNA sequence: TGTGCCAGCAGTGAAAGGTTTGGATTCGGGAATGAAAAACTGTTTTTT.

The chain employs TRBV6-2 or TRBV6-3 and TRBJ2-7, with D tentatively TRBD1 (6 bases). The V and J ends lost 5 bases and 4 bases respectively, with 24 bases between them. The CDR3 has 17 amino acids. The germline gives CDR1 MNHEY, CDR2 SVGEGT. The CDR3 sequence: CASSLTSGEMQLYEQYF. Written as DNA, the CDR3 is TGTGCCAGCAGTCTAACCTCAGGGGAGATGCAACTTTACGAGCAGTACTTC.

The CDR3 DNA reads TGTGCCTCAACTCTAGATTCCTACAATGAGCAGTTCTTC. It yields the protein CASTLDSYNEQFF. The rearrangement joins TRBV6-5 to TRBJ2-1; D is ambiguous. The V end was cut by 11 bases, the J end by 1 base, with 12 bases between. The CDR3 is made up of 13 amino acids. From germline, CDR1 is MNHEY and CDR2 SVGAGI.

V and J are TRBV11-1 and TRBJ2-7; a weak D match, TRBD2 (5 bases). Germline assignment: CDR1 SGHAT and CDR2 FQDESV (reference sequence). V gave up 6 bases and J gave up 5 bases, with 17 bases separating them. CDR3 size: 14 residues. The CDR3 protein is CASSLPGIRDEQYF. The CDR3 DNA sequence: TGTGCCAGCAGTCTCCCGGGAATAAGGGACGAGCAGTACTTC.

The chain links TRBV7-2 to TRBJ2-5; 9 bases map to TRBD2. Germline V gene data show CDR1 as SGHTA and CDR2 as FQGNSA. The CDR3 runs to 16 residues. The junction had 16 bases not matched to a gene; V was cut back by 10 bases and J by 4 bases. CDR3 sequence: CATSRRREGRGETQYF. The CDR3 DNA is TGTGCCACCTCCCGGAGGCGGGAGGGCCGGGGAGAGACCCAGTACTTC.

The gene calls are TRBV7-9 and TRBJ1-1; D unresolved. Germline V CDR1 and CDR2: SEHNR, FQNEAQ (reference sequence). The CDR3 loop spans 14 amino acids. The ends were cut back, 5 bases at V and 1 base at J, with 11 bases in the middle. CDR3 sequence reads: CASSNSRRNTEAFF. In DNA, the CDR3 is TGTGCCAGCAGCAACTCCCGCCGGAACACTGAAGCTTTCTTT.

The chain joins TRBV7-2 to TRBJ1-6; unclear D gene. The V gene lost 8 bases and the J gene lost 9 bases, with 11 bases spanning the gap. The CDR3 contains 12 residues. The V gene's germline CDR1 is SGHTA and CDR2 FQGNSA. CDR3 region: CASAGVGSPLHF. CDR3 in DNA: TGTGCCAGCGCGGGAGTAGGTTCACCCCTCCACTTT.

The chain's CDR3 is CATSDLAAGAGYNEQFF. The CDR3 DNA sequence: TGTGCCACCAGTGATTTGGCAGCGGGAGCGGGGTACAATGAGCAGTTCTTC. The chain employs TRBV24-1 and TRBJ2-1, with 8 nucleotides matching TRBD2. The CDR3 length is 17 residues. Losses at the gene ends were 0 bases for V and 4 bases for J; bases not matched to a gene: 7. Germline CDR1 is KGHDR and CDR2 is SFDVKD.

Regarding this clone: Distinct nucleotide sequences in the sample also encode this CDR3. V is TRBV7-3 and J is TRBJ2-1; 7 bases line up with TRBD2. CDR3 length: 15 amino acids. Looked up from germline, CDR1 is SGHTA and CDR2 is FQGTGA. V dropped 0 bases and J dropped 4; count of bases not matched to a gene: 3. The CDR3 nucleotides are TGTGCCAGCAGCTTAACTGGCGGGGGATACAATGAGCAGTTCTTC. Translated: CASSLTGGGYNEQFF.

The gene calls are TRBV29-1 and TRBJ2-1; TRBD2 agrees at 10 bases. Germline lookup yields CDR1 SQVTM and CDR2 ANQGSEA. V lost 0 bases, J lost 6 bases, and 5 bases stayed unmatched. CDR3 length equals 15 residues. The CDR3 nucleotides are TGCAGCGTTGAAGAGAGGACTAGCGGCTTCAATGAGCAGTTCTTC. Translating gives CSVEERTSGFNEQFF.

The chain couples TRBV3-1 (or the pseudogene TRBV3-2) to TRBJ2-7; TRBD2 aligns across 10 bases. The V segment lost 5 bases and the J segment 7 bases; nucleotides outside the gene matches: 5. Germline loops: CDR1 LGHDT, CDR2 YNNKEL (reference sequence). The CDR3 covers 13 residues. CDR3 sequence reads: CASSSLAGEEQYF. CDR3 sequence (DNA): TGTGCCAGCAGCTCCCTAGCGGGAGAAGAGCAGTACTTC.

V and J are TRBV6-5 and TRBJ2-2; D is unclear. Germline-derived CDR1 and CDR2 are MNHEY and SVGAGI. This CDR3 spans 14 amino acids. Trimming left V 6 bases short and J 3 bases short, with 11 bases between. The CDR3 sequence: CASSLTSYTGELFF. Written as DNA, the CDR3 is TGTGCCAGCAGCTTGACATCCTACACCGGGGAGCTGTTTTTT.

This chain connects TRBV7-2 to TRBJ1-2; 8 nucleotides line up with TRBD1. Germline-derived CDR1 and CDR2 are SGHTA and FQGNSA. The V segment lost 5 bases and the J segment 3 bases; nucleotides outside the gene matches: 8. The CDR3 is made up of 15 amino acids. CDR3 loop: CASSTPTGVYYGYTF. CDR3 DNA sequence: TGTGCCAGCAGCACCCCGACAGGGGTTTACTATGGCTACACCTTC. Looking up the rest from reference TRBV7-2 and TRBJ1-2 gives the full variable domain: GAGVSQSPSNKVTEKGKDVELRCDPISGHTALYWYRQSLGQGLEFLIYFQGNSAPDKSGLPSDRFSAERTGGSVSTLTIQRTQQEDSAVYLCASSTPTGVYYGYTFGSGTRLTVV.

The V gene is TRBV9, the J gene TRBJ2-1, with D maybe TRBD1 (6 bases). V lost 3 bases and J 0 bases, leaving 19 bases between the germline ends. This CDR3 spans 18 amino acids. Looked up from germline, CDR1 is SGDLS and CDR2 is YYNGEE. As DNA, the CDR3 is TGTGCCAGCAGCGGACCTAAAAAGGACAGCAGCTCCTACAATGAGCAGTTCTTC. As protein: CASSGPKKDSSSYNEQFF.

With regard to this clone: Sequence at one end of the junction differs from germline and may be a read error. The V call is TRBV5-1, the J call TRBJ2-5; 8 bases match TRBD1. The CDR3 runs 16 residues. Germline loops: CDR1 SGHRS, CDR2 YFSETQ. CDR3 residues: CASSFGQGAFQETQYF. The CDR3 DNA follows: TGTGCCAGCAGCTTTGGACAGGGCGCCTTCCAAGAGACCCAGTACTTC.

This clone was found once. The rearrangement links TRBV18 to TRBJ1-1, with D possibly matching TRBD1 (5 bases). The CDR3 contains 14 residues. CDR1 and CDR2 (germline): KGHSH, LQKENI. V lost 5 bases, J lost 1 base, and 11 bases lay in between. CDR3 sequence reads: CASSSTASNTEAFF. The CDR3 DNA is TGTGCCAGCTCATCGACAGCCTCGAACACTGAAGCTTTCTTT.

This clone was detected once. The chain links TRBV7-2 to TRBJ2-2; 8 bases fit TRBD2. CDR1 and CDR2 (germline): SGHTA, FQGNSA. V gave up 5 bases and J gave up 4 bases; unmatched junction bases: 9. CDR3 length: 16 amino acids. CDR3 in amino acids: CASSLTLRGGTGELFF. The CDR3, as DNA: TGTGCCAGCAGCCTAACGTTACGGGGGGGCACCGGGGAGCTGTTTTTT.

The chain recombines TRBV2 with TRBJ2-5, with a possible D match to TRBD1 (6 bases). CDR1 SNHLY and CDR2 FYNNEI come from the germline V gene. The CDR3 contains 13 residues. V was trimmed by 3 bases and J by 5 bases, leaving 10 bases between them. CDR3 sequence reads: CASSEDRRETQYF. CDR3 nucleotides: TGTGCCAGCAGTGAGGACAGAAGGGAGACCCAGTACTTC.

V gene TRBV19 combines with J gene TRBJ2-3; D ambiguous. V lost 5 bases to trimming and J lost 4 bases, with 19 bases between them. The CDR3 is 16 amino acids. The germline CDR1 and CDR2 sequences are LNHDA and SQIVND (reference sequence). CDR3 nucleotides: TGTGCCAGTAGTGTCTCGTTGGCAGTCCGGGCAGATACGCAGTATTTT. Protein sequence: CASSVSLAVRADTQYF.

This chain joins TRBV5-1 and TRBJ2-1, with 8 bases fitting TRBD2. The CDR3 spans 14 residues. After removal of 5 bases from V and 2 bases from J, the junction contained 3 bases not matched to a gene. Germline V lookup: CDR1 SGHRS, CDR2 YFSETQ. This CDR3 reads CASSNSGTYNEQFF. Here the CDR3 DNA reads TGCGCCAGCAGTAATAGCGGGACCTACAATGAGCAGTTCTTC.

This rearrangement joins TRBV10-3 to TRBJ1-1; D might be TRBD1 (5 bases). The CDR3 length is 18 residues. The V and J ends lost 2 bases and 2 bases respectively, with 21 bases between them. From germline, CDR1 is ENHRY and CDR2 SYGVKD. The CDR3 sequence is CAISEIAGRGKINTEAFF. As DNA, the CDR3 is TGTGCCATCAGTGAGATCGCCGGGAGGGGTAAAATCAACACTGAAGCTTTCTTT.

Only one count was recorded for this clone. CDR3 coding DNA: TGTGCCAGCAGGAGGGAGGGCAATCAGCCCCAGCATTTT. Its protein is CASRREGNQPQHF. J is TRBJ1-5 and V is TRBV2; no reliable D call. The CDR3 spans 13 residues. CDR1 is SNHLY, CDR2 FYNNEI, per germline. V was clipped by 6 bases and J by 2 bases, with 8 bases between them.

This chain uses TRBV18 with TRBJ2-1; 12 positions agree with TRBD2. The V gene's germline CDR1 is KGHSH and CDR2 LQKENI. V lost 4 bases to trimming and J lost 9 bases; unmatched junction nucleotides: 4. The CDR3 has 14 residues. CDR3 in DNA: TGTGCCAGCTCACGACTAGCGGGAGTCAGTGAGCAGTTCTTC. Its protein product is CASSRLAGVSEQFF.

The chain is built from TRBV29-1 and TRBJ2-5, with 8 bases that match TRBD2. This CDR3 region has 15 residues. Germline V CDR1 and CDR2: SQVTM, ANQGSEA. J was trimmed by 4 bases and V by 0 bases; bases with no gene match: 7. The CDR3 protein is CSVEDSAGGSETQYF. The CDR3 nucleotides are TGCAGCGTTGAAGACTCGGCGGGAGGATCAGAGACCCAGTACTTC.

This chain uses TRBV4-1 with TRBJ1-1, with 9 bases fitting TRBD1. With V trimmed by 2 bases and J by 1 base, 8 bases remained unmatched. The CDR3 runs to 17 residues. Germline assignment: CDR1 MGHRA and CDR2 YSYEKL. The CDR3 sequence is CASSQYGTGLGNTEAFF. The CDR3 DNA sequence: TGCGCCAGCAGCCAATACGGGACAGGGCTTGGGAACACTGAAGCTTTCTTT.

The chain carries TRBV7-3 and TRBJ2-2; D is possibly TRBD1 (6 bases). Trimming shortened V by 2 bases and J by 6 bases, and 22 bases separated the two germline ends. Germline V gene lookup returns CDR1 SGHTA and CDR2 FQGTGA. The CDR3 has 18 amino acids. The CDR3 bases are TGTGCCAGCAGCTTATTGGGGTGGGGGCAGATGGTCGCCGGGGAGCTGTTTTTT. It translates to CASSLLGWGQMVAGELFF.

This clone was seen a handful of times. The V call is TRBV28, the J call TRBJ1-4, with D possibly being TRBD1 (5 bases). The CDR3 contains 16 residues. The V gene's germline CDR1 is MDHEN and CDR2 SYDVKM. The V end lost 2 bases, the J end lost 2 bases, and 12 bases lay between the germline ends. The CDR3 DNA follows: TGTGCCAGCAGTTTAAGAGGGGCGGGGACTAATGAAAAACTGTTTTTT. This gives the protein CASSLRGAGTNEKLFF.